This T cell receptor (beta chain) was recovered during a study of cytomegalovirus exposure and HLA in healthy donors. Whole-study results and caveats: Many donors carried some public TCRs, although rarity characterized most TCR sequences. When analyzed later, a missense DCLRE1C variant was found to be linked to TCR beta V- and J-gene trimming.

Researchers ran the PCR with 60 Vbeta and 13 Jbeta primers. The data were produced by immunoSEQ multiplex PCR, yet TCRdb's version contains in-frame clones alone and is incomplete. Of about 190,000 clones listed, 81% are singletons. As regards this clone: Its antigen remains unknown.

This TCR derives from a man in his fifties or sixties in good health and CMV-seronegative. Sequenced input: PBMCs.

The CDR3 region is CASSPSEATQYF. DNA for the CDR3: TGTGCCAGCAGCCCTTCTGAGGCTACGCAGTATTTT. The chain joins TRBV11-2 to TRBJ2-3, with D unresolved. CDR3 length equals 12 residues. Trimming stripped 5 bases from V and 8 bases from J, with 11 bases between. Germline CDR1 is SGHAT and CDR2 is FQNNGV.